This T cell receptor (beta chain) was recovered during a study of blood T cell repertoires in COVID-19. About the research overall: Researchers got acute and convalescent COVID-19 samples from the United States, Italy and Spain.

This CDR3 has 14 residues. CDR1 LGHNA and CDR2 YSLEER come from the germline V gene. V shed 1 base, J shed 3 bases, and the junction held 1 base outside the gene matches. This clone was recorded only once. Other DNA sequences in this specimen translate into the identical CDR3. Per the authors' pipeline: For nucleated cells, counts were estimated from reference gene primer amplification. Assay used: immunoSEQ multiplex PCR; TCRdb lists only in-frame clones, some missing. Clone size and V and J calls were adopted from that table, with D and trimming inferred from the DNA. The sample carries around 310,000 clones, around 91% recorded once. Seattle's enrolled individuals joined amid active infection and were then monitored longitudinally.

The clonotype was recovered from a woman in her thirties or forties with COVID-19, enrolled during active disease. The rearrangement links TRBV4-3 to TRBJ2-5, with TRBD2 identical over 8 bases. The specimen was peripheral blood. This CDR3 reads CASSQAGGEETQYF. The DNA for the CDR3 is TGCGCCAGCAGCCAAGCGGGGGGGGAAGAGACCCAGTACTTC.